The clone carrying this T cell receptor beta chain was counted once. Its antigen is not identified. This specimen comes from a study of shared clonotypes between healthy human individuals. About the research overall: The cohort comprised a couple of women and a few men. Their ages spanned 18 to 49 years.

Study-wide findings and caveats: Researchers sampled only blood; tissue repertoires likely differ.

Using immunoSEQ multiplex PCR, the repertoire was profiled, and TCRdb retains in-frame clones only, with some absent. This table has around 530,000 clones, around 81% appearing once. CDR1 MDHEN and CDR2 SYDVKM come from the germline V gene. The CDR3 is 12 residues long. V lost 3 bases and J lost 2, with 5 bases in between. Genomic DNA, for the unsorted samples, came from tens of millions of PBMCs. This chain connects TRBV28 to TRBJ2-7; D is uncertain. The source material was PBMCs. The receptor comes from a woman aged 40-49 years in good health. Some clones in this sample may be carry-over from other donors' samples. The CDR3 coding sequence is TGTGCCAGCAGTTTGGCCACCTACGAGCAGTACTTC. Encoded protein: CASSLATYEQYF.